These 5 T cell receptor beta chains came from one sample sequenced in a study of siplizumab effects on memory and regulatory T cells. Only in-frame clones appear in the TCRdb table, and some are missing; sequencing was by immunoSEQ multiplex PCR. The sample comprises about 62,000 clones, roughly 85% of which are singletons, and about 0.42% rests with the top ten. What was sequenced was memory CD4+ T cells sorted from blood. These receptors were taken from a human donor in good health.

The V gene is TRBV29-1, the J gene TRBJ1-1; a weak D match, TRBD1 (6 bases). The V end lost 8 bases, the J end lost 1 base, and 14 bases lay between the germline ends. The CDR3 covers 13 residues. CDR1 and CDR2 (germline): SQVTM, ANQGSEA. CDR3 DNA: TGCAGCTCTCGGGAGGGGGAGAACACTGAAGCTTTCTTT. As protein: CSSREGENTEAFF.

This clone came up a few times. This sequence joins TRBV5-1 and TRBJ1-5; 9 positions agree with TRBD1. This CDR3 contains 14 residues. V dropped 4 bases and J dropped 4; count of bases not matched to a gene: 3. CDR1 is SGHRS, CDR2 YFSETQ, per germline. The CDR3: CASSPGTGNQPQHF. CDR3 sequence (DNA): TGCGCCAGCAGCCCCGGGACAGGGAATCAGCCCCAGCATTTT.

The V call is TRBV10-3, the J call TRBJ1-2; 8 bases map to TRBD1. The CDR3 totals 16 residues. J was trimmed by 1 base and V by 3 bases; bases with no gene match: 7. Germline values: CDR1 ENHRY, CDR2 SYGVKD. DNA for the CDR3: TGTGCCATCAGTGACCTAGGGACAGGCCATAACTATGGCTACACCTTC. It encodes CAISDLGTGHNYGYTF.

This chain links TRBV5-6 with TRBJ2-5; possible D gene TRBD2, 5 bases. V was clipped by 4 bases and J by 0 bases, with 19 bases between them. Germline CDR1 is SGHDT and CDR2 is YYEEEE. This CDR3 has 17 residues. The CDR3 region is CASSPRVGLGYQETQYF. CDR3 DNA sequence: TGTGCCAGCAGCCCGCGGGTTGGCCTGGGGTACCAAGAGACCCAGTACTTC.

Worth noting for this clone: In the same sample, other DNA sequences code for this CDR3. This chain uses TRBV15 with TRBJ2-3, with D possibly matching TRBD1 (5 bases). CDR1 is LNHNV and CDR2 is YYDKDF in the germline V gene (reference sequence). The V and J ends lost 1 base and 0 bases respectively, with 5 bases between them. The CDR3 runs to 14 residues. The CDR3 region is CATSRGGSTDTQYF. The CDR3 coding sequence is TGTGCCACCAGCAGAGGGGGCAGCACAGATACGCAGTATTTT.